This T cell receptor beta chain was observed in a study of cytomegalovirus exposure and HLA in healthy donors. Findings of the study overall: About 180 TCR beta chains were listed as cytomegalovirus-associated. There were some public TCRs occurring in many donors, but most TCR sequences were rare.

The CDR3 covers 13 residues. Trimming removed 2 bases at V and 1 base at J, with 6 bases between. Germline V gene lookup returns CDR1 SGHDT and CDR2 YYEEEE. Of note for this clone: Its target is unknown.

The PCR was carried out with 60 Vbeta primers and 13 Jbeta primers. Measured with immunoSEQ multiplex PCR; TCRdb has only the in-frame clones, and not every one. The sample records roughly 250,000 clones, under 90% being singletons. This sequence joins TRBV5-6 and TRBJ1-1; D is unclear. Source material: PBMCs. The source is a girl aged 2-10 years in good health and CMV-seronegative. The CDR3 DNA reads as TGTGCCAGCAGCTTCGGGAAGAACACTGAAGCTTTCTTT. Encoded protein: CASSFGKNTEAFF.